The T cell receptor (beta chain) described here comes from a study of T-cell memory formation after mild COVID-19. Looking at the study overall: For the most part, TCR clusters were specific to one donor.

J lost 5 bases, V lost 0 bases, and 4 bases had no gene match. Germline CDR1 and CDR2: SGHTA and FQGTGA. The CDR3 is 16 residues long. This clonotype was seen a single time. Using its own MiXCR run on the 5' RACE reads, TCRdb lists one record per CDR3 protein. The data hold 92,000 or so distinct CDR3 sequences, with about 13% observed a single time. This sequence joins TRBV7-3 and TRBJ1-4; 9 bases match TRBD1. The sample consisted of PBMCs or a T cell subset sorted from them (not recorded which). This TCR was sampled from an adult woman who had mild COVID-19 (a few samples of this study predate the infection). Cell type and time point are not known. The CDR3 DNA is TGTGCCAGCAGCTTAACGGGACAGGGAAGAAATGAAAAACTGTTTTTT. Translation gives CASSLTGQGRNEKLFF.